These T cell receptor beta chains were read from a single sample in a study of cytomegalovirus exposure and HLA in healthy donors. Clones were sequenced by immunoSEQ multiplex PCR, and TCRdb holds only the in-frame ones, with some missing. Here the sample spans 150,000 to 200,000 clones, around 86% being singletons. Sequences were obtained from PBMCs. The origin of the receptors is a woman aged 18-29 years in good health and CMV-seronegative. Each CDR3 is given with its conserved first and last residue. A D gene is named only where the DNA matches it firmly. Not every row has a clone size; where given, it reads once, few, many or a size class.

len: 15
v_gene: TRBV5-1
abundance: once
j_gene: TRBJ1-2
d_gene: TRBD1
CDR3nt: TGCGCCAGCACCAATCCCGGGACAGGGGCCAATGGCTACACCTTC
CDR3aa: CASTNPGTGANGYTF

len: 15
v_gene: TRBV7-9
abundance: once
j_gene: TRBJ1-2
d_gene: TRBD1
CDR3nt: TGTGCCAGCAGCCCCCGGGACAGGGGGCGGAATGGCTACACCTTC
CDR3aa: CASSPRDRGRNGYTF

len: 17
v_gene: TRBV19
abundance: NA
j_gene: TRBJ2-5
d_gene: NA
CDR3nt: TGTGCCAGTAGTATAAGGCGGGGACCGTCAGGGGGAGAGACCCAGTACTTC
CDR3aa: CASSIRRGPSGGETQYF

len: 15
v_gene: TRBV5-4
abundance: NA
j_gene: TRBJ2-7
d_gene: TRBD2
CDR3nt: TGTGCCAGCAGCTCACTACTAGCGGGAATCTACGAGCAGTACTTC
CDR3aa: CASSSLLAGIYEQYF

len: 12
v_gene: TRBV5-1
abundance: NA
j_gene: TRBJ1-5
d_gene: NA
CDR3nt: TGCGCCAGCAGCCCCGAGGGTCAGCCCCAGCATTTT
CDR3aa: CASSPEGQPQHF

len: 15
v_gene: TRBV5-6
abundance: few
j_gene: TRBJ1-5
d_gene: NA
CDR3nt: TGTGCCAGCAGCCACCGGGGTAGGAGCAATCAGCCCCAGCATTTT
CDR3aa: CASSHRGRSNQPQHF

len: 14
v_gene: TRBV5-1
abundance: NA
j_gene: TRBJ2-1
d_gene: NA
CDR3nt: TGCGCCAGCAGCTTGGGCGGGTCCTCCAATGAGCAGTTCTTC
CDR3aa: CASSLGGSSNEQFF

len: 11
v_gene: TRBV20-1
abundance: NA
j_gene: TRBJ1-4
d_gene: NA
CDR3nt: TGCAGTGCACCGGACAGTGAAAAACTGTTTTTT
CDR3aa: CSAPDSEKLFF

len: 13
v_gene: TRBV30
abundance: NA
j_gene: TRBJ1-6
d_gene: NA
CDR3nt: TGTGCCTGGAGTGAGGGGAACAATTCACCCCTCCACTTT
CDR3aa: CAWSEGNNSPLHF

len: 15
v_gene: TRBV19
abundance: NA
j_gene: TRBJ2-6
d_gene: NA
CDR3nt: TGTGCCAGTAGTAGACAGGTCTCTGGGGCCAACGTCCTGACTTTC
CDR3aa: CASSRQVSGANVLTF

len: 12
v_gene: TRBV25-1
abundance: NA
j_gene: TRBJ1-1
d_gene: NA
CDR3nt: TGTGCCAGCAGTGAATCAGGCAGAAAGGCTTTCTTT
CDR3aa: CASSESGRKAFF

len: 16
v_gene: TRBV4-1
abundance: NA
j_gene: TRBJ2-1
d_gene: NA
CDR3nt: TGCGCCAGCAGCCAAGGTGGGGTCCCAGGGTCGGATGAGCAGTTCTTC
CDR3aa: CASSQGGVPGSDEQFF

len: 18
v_gene: TRBV4-1
abundance: NA
j_gene: TRBJ2-4
d_gene: NA
CDR3nt: TGCGCCAGCAGCCACATAGGACAGCAGCCTCTAGCCAAAAACATTCAGTACTTC
CDR3aa: CASSHIGQQPLAKNIQYF

len: 16
v_gene: TRBV15
abundance: NA
j_gene: TRBJ2-7
d_gene: TRBD2
CDR3nt: TGTGCCACCAGCAGGGAAAGCGGGGGGCCCGGCTACGAGCAGTACTTC
CDR3aa: CATSRESGGPGYEQYF

len: 15
v_gene: TRBV30
abundance: NA
j_gene: TRBJ2-3
d_gene: NA
CDR3nt: TGTGCCTGGAGTCCTATTTTGGGGGGGCAAGATACGCAGTATTTT
CDR3aa: CAWSPILGGQDTQYF

len: 15
v_gene: TRBV7-2
abundance: NA
j_gene: TRBJ1-2
d_gene: NA
CDR3nt: TGTGCCAGCAGCTTAGCTGCAGGGACTAACTATGGCTACACCTTC
CDR3aa: CASSLAAGTNYGYTF

len: 18
v_gene: TRBV4-1
abundance: NA
j_gene: TRBJ1-2
d_gene: NA
CDR3nt: TGCGCCAGCAGCCAATTGCGGGAAGGCGCGGTTCTTAGCTATGGCTACACCTTC
CDR3aa: CASSQLREGAVLSYGYTF

len: 18
v_gene: TRBV5-6
abundance: once
j_gene: TRBJ2-1
d_gene: TRBD2
CDR3nt: TGTGCCAGCAACGACTGGGCTAGCGGGGGACACTCCTACAATGAGCAGTTCTTC
CDR3aa: CASNDWASGGHSYNEQFF

len: 16
v_gene: TRBV5-1
abundance: NA
j_gene: TRBJ2-7
d_gene: TRBD1
CDR3nt: TGCGCCAGCAGCTTGGACCTCGACAGGGCGAGCTACGAGCAGTACTTC
CDR3aa: CASSLDLDRASYEQYF

len: 16
v_gene: TRBV27
abundance: NA
j_gene: TRBJ2-3
d_gene: TRBD1
CDR3nt: TGTGCCAGCAGTTTAGACAGGGGGCGAGGGACAGATACGCAGTATTTT
CDR3aa: CASSLDRGRGTDTQYF

len: 14
v_gene: TRBV9
abundance: NA
j_gene: TRBJ1-5
d_gene: NA
CDR3nt: TGTGCCAGCAGCGCCGGGGGGCCGTTTCAGCCCCAGCATTTT
CDR3aa: CASSAGGPFQPQHF